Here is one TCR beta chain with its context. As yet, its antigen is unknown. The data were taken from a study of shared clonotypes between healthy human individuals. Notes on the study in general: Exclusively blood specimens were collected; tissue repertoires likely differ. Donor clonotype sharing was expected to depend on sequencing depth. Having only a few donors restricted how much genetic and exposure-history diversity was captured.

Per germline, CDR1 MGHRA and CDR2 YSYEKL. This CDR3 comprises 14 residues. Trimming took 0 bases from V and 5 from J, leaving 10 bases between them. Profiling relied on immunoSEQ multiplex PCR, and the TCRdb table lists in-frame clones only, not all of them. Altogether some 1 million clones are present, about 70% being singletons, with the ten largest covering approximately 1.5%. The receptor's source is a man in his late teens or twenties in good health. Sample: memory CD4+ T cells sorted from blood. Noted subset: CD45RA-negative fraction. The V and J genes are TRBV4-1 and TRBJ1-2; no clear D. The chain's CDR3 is CASSQDITVYGYTF. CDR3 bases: TGCGCCAGCAGCCAAGATATAACAGTTTATGGCTACACCTTC.